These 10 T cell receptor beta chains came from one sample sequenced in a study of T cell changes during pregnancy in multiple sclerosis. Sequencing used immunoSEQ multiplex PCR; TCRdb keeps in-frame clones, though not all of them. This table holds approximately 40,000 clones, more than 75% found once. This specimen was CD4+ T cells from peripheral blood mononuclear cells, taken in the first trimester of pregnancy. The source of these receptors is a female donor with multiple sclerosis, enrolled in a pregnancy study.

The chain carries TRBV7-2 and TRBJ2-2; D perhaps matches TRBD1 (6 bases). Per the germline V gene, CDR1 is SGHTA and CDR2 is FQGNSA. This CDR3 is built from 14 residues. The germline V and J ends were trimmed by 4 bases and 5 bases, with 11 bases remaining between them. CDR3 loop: CASSSGQITGELFF. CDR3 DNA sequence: TGTGCCAGCAGCTCGGGACAAATTACCGGGGAGCTGTTTTTT.

The CDR3 sequence: CASSFTSGGTDTQYF. The CDR3 DNA follows: TGCGCCAGCAGCTTTACTAGCGGGGGCACAGATACGCAGTATTTT. The rearrangement links TRBV5-1 to TRBJ2-3; 10 bases line up with TRBD2. Germline V gives CDR1 SGHRS, CDR2 YFSETQ. V lost 2 bases to trimming and J lost 1 base; unmatched junction nucleotides: 1. The CDR3 covers 15 residues.

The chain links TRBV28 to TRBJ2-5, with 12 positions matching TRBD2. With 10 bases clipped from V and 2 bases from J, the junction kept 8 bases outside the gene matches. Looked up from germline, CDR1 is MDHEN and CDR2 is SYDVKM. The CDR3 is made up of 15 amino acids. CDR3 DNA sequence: TGTGCCACCATTCGGACTAGCGGGGTACAAGAGACCCAGTACTTC. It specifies CATIRTSGVQETQYF.

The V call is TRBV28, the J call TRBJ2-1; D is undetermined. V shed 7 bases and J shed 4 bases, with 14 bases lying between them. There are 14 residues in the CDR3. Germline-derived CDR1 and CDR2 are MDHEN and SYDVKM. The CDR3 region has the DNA TGTGCCAGCACCGCGACCTACAGTTACAATGAGCAGTTCTTC. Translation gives CASTATYSYNEQFF.

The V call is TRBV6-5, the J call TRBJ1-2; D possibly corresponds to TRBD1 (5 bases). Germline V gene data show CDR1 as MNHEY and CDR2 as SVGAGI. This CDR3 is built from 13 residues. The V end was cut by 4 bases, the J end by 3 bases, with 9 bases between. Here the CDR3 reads CASSFGTDYGYTF. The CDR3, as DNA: TGTGCCAGCAGTTTTGGGACTGACTATGGCTACACCTTC.

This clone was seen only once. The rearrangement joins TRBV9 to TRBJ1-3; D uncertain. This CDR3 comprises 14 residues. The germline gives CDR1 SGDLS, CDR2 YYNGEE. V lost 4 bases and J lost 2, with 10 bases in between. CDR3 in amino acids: CASSLPGAGNTIYF. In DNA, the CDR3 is TGTGCCAGCAGCCTCCCGGGAGCTGGAAACACCATATATTTT.

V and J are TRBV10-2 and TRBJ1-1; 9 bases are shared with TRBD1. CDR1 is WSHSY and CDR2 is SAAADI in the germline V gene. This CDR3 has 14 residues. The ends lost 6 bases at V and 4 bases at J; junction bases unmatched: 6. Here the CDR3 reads CASRGTGWATEAFF. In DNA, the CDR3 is TGCGCCAGCAGGGGGACAGGGTGGGCCACTGAAGCTTTCTTT.

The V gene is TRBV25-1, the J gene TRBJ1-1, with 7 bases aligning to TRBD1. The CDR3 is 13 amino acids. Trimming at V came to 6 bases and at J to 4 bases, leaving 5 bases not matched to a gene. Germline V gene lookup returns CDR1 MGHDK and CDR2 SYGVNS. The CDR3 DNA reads TGTGCCAGCAGGGACAGGTGGGTCACTGAAGCTTTCTTT. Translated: CASRDRWVTEAFF.

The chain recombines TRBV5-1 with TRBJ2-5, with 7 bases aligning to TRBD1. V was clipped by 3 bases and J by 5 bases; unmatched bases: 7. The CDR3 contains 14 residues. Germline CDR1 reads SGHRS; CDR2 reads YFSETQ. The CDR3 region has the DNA TGCGCCAGCAGCTACCGAACCAGGGGGGAGACCCAGTACTTC. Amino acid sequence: CASSYRTRGETQYF. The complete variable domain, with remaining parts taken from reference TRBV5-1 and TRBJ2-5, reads KAGVTQTPRYLIKTRGQQVTLSCSPISGHRSVSWYQQTPGQGLQFLFEYFSETQRNKGNFPGRFSGRQFSNSRSEMNVSTLELGDSALYLCASSYRTRGETQYFGPGTRLLVL.

CDR3 in amino acids: CASSFDRGAGELFF. The CDR3 DNA reads TGTGCCAGCAGTTTTGACAGGGGGGCCGGGGAGCTGTTTTTT. The chain combines TRBV6-5 with TRBJ2-2; TRBD1 aligns across 9 bases. Trimming cost V 4 bases and J 6 bases; bases outside gene matches: 3. Looked up from germline, CDR1 is MNHEY and CDR2 is SVGAGI. This CDR3 has 14 residues.